These 26 T cell receptor beta chains came from one sample sequenced in a study of blood T cell repertoires in COVID-19. Here immunoSEQ multiplex PCR was the method, and the copy in TCRdb shows in-frame clones only, minus some. The data hold 14,000 or so clones, with about 79% observed a single time. Sequenced sample: peripheral blood. All receptors derive from a woman in her forties or fifties with active or convalescent COVID-19.

This clone is categorized as medium-sized. The chain joins TRBV28 to TRBJ2-3; 10 positions agree with TRBD2. Germline V gene data show CDR1 as MDHEN and CDR2 as SYDVKM. This CDR3 has 18 residues. The trim removed 10 bases at V and 0 bases at J, leaving 16 bases unmatched. CDR3 bases: TGTGCCATCATGAATCGGGGGACTAGCGTTTCTAGCACAGATACGCAGTATTTT. This codes for CAIMNRGTSVSSTDTQYF.

The V and J genes are TRBV24-1 and TRBJ1-2, with D tentatively TRBD1 (6 bases). CDR3 size: 12 residues. Trimming removed 9 bases at V and 4 bases at J, with 11 bases between. Germline V gene lookup returns CDR1 KGHDR and CDR2 SFDVKD. In DNA, the CDR3 is TGTGCCACCTCCGGGACAACCTATGGCTACACCTTC. Its translation: CATSGTTYGYTF.

The J gene is TRBJ1-4, the V gene TRBV5-4; 8 bases align to TRBD1. Looked up from germline, CDR1 is SGHNT and CDR2 is YYREEE (reference sequence). V was pared by 3 bases and J by 3 bases, with 4 bases of the junction left unmatched. The CDR3 has 15 amino acids. As DNA, the CDR3 is TGTGCCAGCAGCTCTCAGGGGGCGCCTAATGAAAAACTGTTTTTT. This codes for CASSSQGAPNEKLFF.

V gene TRBV4-1 combines with J gene TRBJ2-7; 10 bases match TRBD1. The CDR3 sequence is 15 residues long. Trimming cost V 3 bases and J 2 bases; bases outside gene matches: 4. The germline gives CDR1 MGHRA, CDR2 YSYEKL. The CDR3 reads CASSHLGTGAYEQYF. DNA of the CDR3: TGCGCCAGCAGCCACCTCGGGACAGGGGCCTACGAGCAGTACTTC.

The table lists this clone with a count of one. The genes are TRBV29-1 and TRBJ2-7, with 7 bases identical to TRBD1. V lost 4 bases and J lost 4; bases outside the gene matches: 4. The CDR3 loop spans 12 amino acids. From germline, CDR1 is SQVTM and CDR2 ANQGSEA. CDR3 DNA: TGCAGCGTTGTGGGCAGGGGGTACGAGCAGTACTTC. It encodes CSVVGRGYEQYF.

CDR3 loop: CASRLAGGYTDTQYF. The CDR3, as DNA: TGTGCCAGCAGGCTAGCGGGAGGGTACACAGATACGCAGTATTTT. The chain couples TRBV28 to TRBJ2-3; 12 bases agree with TRBD2. CDR3 length: 15 amino acids. Germline lookup yields CDR1 MDHEN and CDR2 SYDVKM. V lost 6 bases and J lost 2; bases outside the gene matches: 3.

This clone was observed a single time. The chain employs TRBV4-2 and TRBJ1-4; D gene ambiguous. Germline CDR1 reads LGHNA; CDR2 reads YNFKEQ. V was clipped by 4 bases and J by 7 bases, with 22 bases between them. CDR3 length equals 17 residues. The CDR3 region is CASSLELSRTGGEKLFF. For the CDR3, the DNA is TGTGCCAGCAGCCTAGAGCTGTCACGAACCGGCGGTGAAAAACTGTTTTTT.

The CDR3 here is CASSMGLGNTIYF. As DNA, the CDR3 is TGTGCCAGTAGTATGGGCCTCGGAAACACCATATATTTT. The chain couples TRBV19 to TRBJ1-3; D gene uncertain. Germline V gives CDR1 LNHDA, CDR2 SQIVND (reference sequence). V gave up 3 bases and J gave up 4 bases, with 7 bases separating them. CDR3 size: 13 residues.

The chain carries TRBV4-1 and TRBJ2-7; D remains ambiguous. V lost 0 bases and J lost 2, with 14 bases in between. The CDR3 sequence is 16 residues long. Germline V gives CDR1 MGHRA, CDR2 YSYEKL. The CDR3 spells CASSQDYFQDPYEQYF. The CDR3 coding sequence is TGCGCCAGCAGCCAAGATTATTTTCAGGATCCCTACGAGCAGTACTTC.

The V and J genes are TRBV7-2 and TRBJ2-7, with 8 bases lining up with TRBD2. CDR3 size: 14 residues. Germline values: CDR1 SGHTA, CDR2 FQGNSA. The ends lost 5 bases at V and 6 bases at J; junction bases unmatched: 9. CDR3 nucleotide sequence: TGTGCCAGCAGCCCCCCTGGGACTAGAGGCGAGCAGTACTTC. The encoded protein is CASSPPGTRGEQYF.

The gene calls are TRBV19 and TRBJ2-7; D is perhaps TRBD1 (5 bases). The germline CDR1 and CDR2 sequences are LNHDA and SQIVND (reference sequence). V gave up 6 bases and J gave up 3 bases, with 24 bases separating them. CDR3 length equals 17 residues. CDR3 DNA: TGTGCCAGTAGCACGACAGACCTCGCGTCAAGTTACTACGAGCAGTACTTC. The encoded protein is CASSTTDLASSYYEQYF.

In its sample, this clone was seen once. The chain employs TRBV7-6 and TRBJ1-6, with no clear D. This CDR3 spans 15 amino acids. CDR1 and CDR2 (germline): SGHVS, FNYEAQ. V shed 5 bases and J shed 0 bases, with 8 bases lying between them. The CDR3 DNA reads TGTGCCAGCAGCGCCACAAGCTCCTATAATTCACCCCTCCACTTT. It yields the protein CASSATSSYNSPLHF.

The rearrangement uses TRBV5-1 and TRBJ1-1; tentative D call: TRBD1 (5 bases). The CDR3 loop spans 16 amino acids. Germline values: CDR1 SGHRS, CDR2 YFSETQ. V lost 5 bases and J 1 base, leaving 18 bases between the germline ends. In DNA form, the CDR3 reads TGCGCCAGCAGTCCCGCGGGGGGGGTTTGGAACACTGAAGCTTTCTTT. This encodes CASSPAGGVWNTEAFF.

This sequence joins TRBV11-2 and TRBJ2-1, with D perhaps matching TRBD2 (5 bases). Trimming took off 8 bases at V and 8 bases at J, with 16 bases between the two ends. The germline V gene has CDR1 SGHAT and CDR2 FQNNGV. The CDR3 runs 13 residues. The CDR3 loop reads CASHSPGFHEQFF. In DNA form, the CDR3 reads TGTGCCAGCCATAGCCCGGGGTTCCATGAGCAGTTCTTC.

The rearrangement links TRBV2 to TRBJ2-4; TRBD1 aligns across 9 bases. J gave up 0 bases and V 4 bases, and 4 bases lay outside the gene matches. The CDR3 contains 16 residues. Looked up from germline, CDR1 is SNHLY and CDR2 is FYNNEI. This CDR3 reads CASSAGQGRAKNIQYF. The CDR3 DNA follows: TGTGCCAGCAGTGCCGGACAGGGGAGAGCCAAAAACATTCAGTACTTC.

The chain uses TRBV5-1 and TRBJ1-1, with D perhaps TRBD1 (6 bases). Germline assignment: CDR1 SGHRS and CDR2 YFSETQ. Trimming took off 0 bases at V and 0 bases at J, with 18 bases between the two ends. CDR3 length equals 18 residues. In nucleotides, the CDR3 is TGCGCCAGCAGCTTGGCTTTACAGGGTATCCTCGTGAACACTGAAGCTTTCTTT. Its protein is CASSLALQGILVNTEAFF.

The J gene is TRBJ1-2, the V gene TRBV19; D is unresolved. Germline V CDR1 and CDR2: LNHDA, SQIVND (reference sequence). Trimming stripped 9 bases from V and 8 bases from J, with 16 bases between. The CDR3 runs to 12 residues. The CDR3 reads CASTPDRRGYTF. The CDR3 nucleotides read TGTGCCAGCACGCCCGACCGGCGGGGCTACACCTTC.

The V and J genes are TRBV10-3 and TRBJ2-1; 10 nucleotides align to TRBD2. V lost 4 bases, J lost 2 bases, and 14 bases stayed unmatched. CDR3 length: 19 residues. In germline, CDR1 is ENHRY, CDR2 SYGVKD. The CDR3 region is CAISAVARTSGLPYNEQFF. For the CDR3, the DNA is TGTGCCATCAGTGCCGTTGCCCGGACTAGCGGACTCCCCTACAATGAGCAGTTCTTC.

J is TRBJ1-4 and V is TRBV24-1, with unresolved D. Germline CDR1 KGHDR, CDR2 SFDVKD. The V end lost 4 bases, the J end lost 3 bases, and 11 bases lay between the germline ends. This CDR3 contains 15 residues. CDR3 in DNA: TGTGCCACCAGTGACGGAGGAGGCTCTAATGAAAAACTGTTTTTT. Its protein is CATSDGGGSNEKLFF.

This rearrangement joins TRBV28 to TRBJ1-2, with TRBD1 as a possible D gene (6 bases). V was clipped by 6 bases and J by 2 bases, with 13 bases between them. The germline V gene has CDR1 MDHEN and CDR2 SYDVKM. The CDR3 has 14 residues. CDR3 in amino acids: CASRSAQGNYGYTF. The CDR3 nucleotides are TGTGCCAGCAGATCTGCCCAGGGGAACTATGGCTACACCTTC.

This clone was counted only a few times. The rearrangement uses TRBV10-3 and TRBJ2-1; D might be TRBD2 (6 bases). The CDR3 has 12 residues. V gave up 5 bases and J gave up 8 bases, with 10 bases separating them. In germline, CDR1 is ENHRY, CDR2 SYGVKD. CDR3 bases: TGTGCCATCAGTCCTAGCGACCATGAGCAGTTCTTC. This encodes CAISPSDHEQFF.

The J gene is TRBJ1-1, the V gene TRBV5-5, with 7 positions matching TRBD1. Germline V gene data show CDR1 as SGHKS and CDR2 as YYEKEE (reference sequence). Trimming cost V 4 bases and J 4 bases; bases outside gene matches: 10. This CDR3 is 15 amino acids long. The DNA of the CDR3 is TGTGCCAGCAGCCATATACAGGGGAAAGCCACTGAAGCTTTCTTT. It specifies CASSHIQGKATEAFF. The full variable domain, rest sourced from reference TRBV5-5 and TRBJ1-1, is DAGVTQSPTHLIKTRGQQVTLRCSPISGHKSVSWYQQVLGQGPQFIFQYYEKEERGRGNFPDRFSARQFPNYSSELNVNALLLGDSALYLCASSHIQGKATEAFFGQGTRLTVV.

The V gene is TRBV10-1, the J gene TRBJ1-5; TRBD1 aligns across 9 bases. Germline loops: CDR1 WNHNN, CDR2 SYGVQD (reference sequence). The CDR3 is 14 residues long. With V trimmed by 6 bases and J by 3 bases, 3 bases remained unmatched. CDR3 bases: TGCGCCAGCAGACAGGGGGCCCACAATCAGCCCCAGCATTTT. Residues: CASRQGAHNQPQHF.

The rearrangement uses TRBV5-1 and TRBJ2-7; D is possibly TRBD1 (5 bases). The V and J ends lost 2 bases and 3 bases respectively, with 9 bases between them. This CDR3 region has 13 residues. CDR1 and CDR2 from the germline V gene are SGHRS and YFSETQ. The CDR3 coding sequence is TGCGCCAGCAGCTTCACAGGCAACTACGAGCAGTACTTC. Protein sequence: CASSFTGNYEQYF.

The rearrangement links TRBV19 to TRBJ1-2, with D unresolved. The CDR3 consists of 11 residues. Germline V CDR1 and CDR2: LNHDA, SQIVND (reference sequence). V was shortened by 5 bases and J by 8 bases, with 9 bases between the two germline ends. The CDR3 is CASSATWGYTF. The CDR3 DNA is TGTGCCAGTAGTGCGACTTGGGGCTACACCTTC. The variable domain in full, with the rest retrieved from reference TRBV19 and TRBJ1-2, is DGGITQSPKYLFRKEGQNVTLSCEQNLNHDAMYWYRQDPGQGLRLIYYSQIVNDFQKGDIAEGYSVSREKKESFPLTVTSAQKNPTAFYLCASSATWGYTFGSGTRLTVV.

The chain couples TRBV7-9 to TRBJ1-5, with TRBD1 matching over 7 bases. This CDR3 contains 17 residues. Germline CDR1 reads SEHNR; CDR2 reads FQNEAQ (reference sequence). J lost 3 bases, V lost 1 base, and 9 bases had no gene match. Here the CDR3 reads CASSLEGRQGPNQPQHF. CDR3 in DNA: TGTGCCAGCAGCTTAGAGGGAAGACAGGGTCCCAATCAGCCCCAGCATTTT.